This T cell receptor beta chain was sequenced for a study of blood T cell repertoires in COVID-19. Study-wide background: Sites across the United States, Italy and Spain contributed samples from acute and convalescent COVID-19. The cDNA or gDNA used as material had been derived from T cells, B-cell-depleted T cells, or PBMCs.

Those who participated ranged in age from roughly 18 to 90 years and resided in under 25 US areas. Assignments of participants to cohorts depended upon their own reported clinical history. Only in-frame clones appear in the TCRdb table, and some are missing; sequencing was by immunoSEQ multiplex PCR. The profile shows about 220,000 clones, roughly nine tenths of them singletons. CDR1 is MGHRA, CDR2 YSYEKL, per germline. V was cut by 4 bases and J by 0 bases, with 12 bases left in between. This CDR3 has 15 amino acids. The source material was PBMCs or T cells enriched from blood (not recorded which). The rearrangement links TRBV4-1 to TRBJ1-1; D ambiguous. The source is a woman aged 18 to 35 in a cohort exposed to, infected with or recovered from COVID-19 (not recorded which). CDR3 DNA: TGCGCCAGCAGCCCGCTTGAGAGCATGAACACTGAAGCTTTCTTT. Protein sequence: CASSPLESMNTEAFF.